The clone carrying this T cell receptor beta chain has only one observation. Its antigen is unknown. The sample belongs to a study of T cells in narcolepsy. Study-level information: Enrolled donors included narcolepsy type 1 or type 2 patients and healthy controls.

Libraries were prepared by immunoSEQ multiplex PCR; TCRdb keeps only in-frame clonotypes and omits some of them. This sample has fewer than 35,000 clones, with 84% found just once. Points from the study as a whole: Same-patient CSF and blood CD4+ T cell clonotypes included HCRT-specific and TRIB2-specific autoreactive ones.

V shed 9 bases, J shed 2 bases, and the junction held 6 bases outside the gene matches. The germline V gene encodes CDR1 MNHNS and CDR2 SASEGT. The CDR3 is made up of 13 amino acids. This TCR came from a human donor with narcolepsy. The gene calls are TRBV6-1 and TRBJ2-7; TRBD1 matches at 8 bases. Sequenced sample: CD45RA- memory CD4+ T cells from PBMCs. The CDR3 DNA follows: TGTGCCAGTCGGACAGGGACAACCTACGAGCAGTACTTC. As protein: CASRTGTTYEQYF.